The present entry profiles one TCR beta chain with its context. Its antigen remains unknown. The data belong to a study of beta chain features in type 1 diabetes. Study summary: Sorted cells, more than 95,000,000 in number, were examined across all samples.

Study-level findings and limits: Type 1 diabetes patients had TCRB CDR3s that were shorter (moderately but significantly so) in all four CD4+ subsets. Insertions at VDJ junctions were less frequent in type 1 diabetes patients. These patients also deleted more nucleotides at the same junctions.

TCRB transcripts that were expressed got sequenced, as all of the isolated RNA had been reverse transcribed. Sequencing was performed with immunoSEQ multiplex PCR; in TCRdb, only in-frame clones are kept and a portion is missing. The sample lists some 44,000 clones; roughly 68% were seen once. Sorting with CD45RO/CCR7/CD25/CD127/CD95/CD27 yielded naive, central memory, regulatory and stem-like memory CD4+ cells. Every sorted population was more than 95% pure. V was pared by 5 bases and J by 5 bases, with 12 bases between. Germline-derived CDR1 and CDR2 are SEHNR and FQNEAQ (reference sequence). The CDR3 has 13 amino acids.

V is TRBV7-9 and J is TRBJ2-5; a weak D match, TRBD2 (6 bases). This clonotype was sampled from a woman between 18 and 29 years old with type 1 diabetes. The specimen sequenced was Tregs from blood. The CDR3 sequence is CASSPRGRETQYF. Here the CDR3 DNA reads TGTGCCAGCAGCCCACGTGGGAGGGAGACCCAGTACTTC.